A single sample gave rise to the 25 T cell receptor beta chains below, sequenced in a study of T cells in Graves' hyperthyroidism and ophthalmopathy. TCR beta CDR3 regions were amplified from RNA. TCR CDR3 underwent first-round RT-PCR with the HTBI primer set. TCRdb ran MiXCR on the multiplex PCR reads and lists one entry per CDR3 protein. The data show under 600,000 distinct CDR3 sequences, with 16% seen just once and roughly 3.5% held by the top ten. The specimen was blood. The receptors were sampled from a woman in her thirties or forties with Graves' ophthalmopathy.

This clonotype turned up a few times. A single base separates this from a much larger clone, so it may be a read error. CDR3 amino acids: CASRSDRVTGAFF. The DNA for the CDR3 is TGCGCCAGCAGATCCGACAGGGTCACTGGAGCTTTCTTT. This chain links TRBV5-1 with TRBJ1-1; 7 bases fit TRBD1. This CDR3 has 13 amino acids. The germline V gene encodes CDR1 SGHRS and CDR2 YFSETQ.

The rearrangement uses TRBV18 and TRBJ1-5, with 8 bases that match TRBD1. Germline assignment: CDR1 KGHSH and CDR2 LQKENI. This CDR3 comprises 16 residues. J lost 3 bases, V lost 4 bases, and 8 bases had no gene match. CDR3 DNA sequence: TGTGCCAGCTCACTCTCCGGGACAGGTCCCAATCAGCCCCAGCATTTT. This translates into CASSLSGTGPNQPQHF.

With respect to this clonotype: A much larger clonotype is one base distant, so this may be a read error. V usage is TRBV2 and J usage is TRBJ2-3, with 8 bases matching TRBD1. Trimming took 5 bases from V and 5 from J; bases not matched to a gene: 6. CDR3 length: 14 residues. Germline assignment: CDR1 SNHLY and CDR2 FYNNEI. This CDR3 is CASSRKQGEDTQYF. Here the CDR3 DNA reads TGTGCCAGCAGTAGAAAACAGGGGGAAGATACGCAGTATTTT.

In its sample, this clonotype was seen many times. CDR3 coding DNA: TGTGCCAGCAGTTTAGGTCTTGGGGATCAGCCCCAGCATTTT. This codes for CASSLGLGDQPQHF. V gene TRBV12-3 or TRBV12-4 combines with J gene TRBJ1-5; D uncertain. The CDR3 covers 14 residues. The V end lost 1 base, the J end lost 5 bases, and 9 bases lay between the germline ends.

This clonotype has at least ten counts. This chain links TRBV12-3 or TRBV12-4 with TRBJ2-5; a weak D match, TRBD1 (5 bases). V was trimmed by 3 bases and J by 4 bases, leaving 15 bases between them. The CDR3 consists of 15 residues. DNA of the CDR3: TGTGCCAGCAGTTTTGGGGCCTCGAGGTTAGAGACCCAGTACTTC. Translating it yields CASSFGASRLETQYF.

This clonotype has just a few counts. The chain uses TRBV6-2 or TRBV6-3 and TRBJ2-3; possibly TRBD2 for D (6 bases). The germline CDR1 and CDR2 sequences are MNHEY and SVGEGT. Trimming removed 3 bases from V and 1 base from J, with 11 bases in between. This CDR3 comprises 15 residues. Here the CDR3 reads CASSYPRERTDTQYF. The CDR3 DNA reads as TGTGCCAGCAGTTATCCCCGGGAGCGCACAGATACGCAGTATTTT.

CDR3: CSARGGIAGGKQFF. The CDR3 coding sequence is TGCAGTGCTAGAGGAGGAATAGCGGGGGGGAAGCAGTTCTTC. The gene calls are TRBV20-1 and TRBJ2-1, with 11 bases that match TRBD2. This CDR3 is built from 14 residues. Germline CDR1 reads DFQATT; CDR2 reads SNEGSKA (reference sequence). V was clipped by 1 base and J by 11 bases; unmatched bases: 7.

The chain joins TRBV24-1 to TRBJ1-2, with 8 nucleotides matching TRBD1. The CDR3 runs 15 residues. The V gene end was trimmed by 4 bases and the J gene end by 7 bases; junction bases not matched to a gene: 10. Germline CDR1 KGHDR, CDR2 SFDVKD. Here the CDR3 reads CATSEPGQGLSGYTF. The CDR3 DNA sequence: TGTGCCACCAGTGAACCCGGACAGGGTCTGAGTGGCTACACCTTC.

This clonotype appeared a few times. The chain couples TRBV20-1 to TRBJ2-7; 11 positions match TRBD2. Trimming at V came to 2 bases and at J to 5 bases, leaving 17 bases not matched to a gene. The CDR3 contains 18 residues. CDR1 DFQATT and CDR2 SNEGSKA come from the germline V gene (reference sequence). This CDR3 is CSARPTDRETSGKDEQYF. For the CDR3, the DNA is TGCAGTGCTAGACCTACGGATCGAGAGACTAGCGGGAAAGACGAGCAGTACTTC.

This clonotype was seen ten or more times. This chain links TRBV30 with TRBJ1-1; D may be TRBD1 (5 bases). CDR1 is GTSNPN, CDR2 SVGIG, per germline (reference sequence). Trimming removed 4 bases at V and 3 bases at J, with 15 bases between. The CDR3 contains 14 residues. The CDR3 DNA is TGTGCCTGGACCGGCTTAGGGGTTTACACTGAAGCTTTCTTT. Amino acids: CAWTGLGVYTEAFF. The complete variable domain, with remaining parts taken from reference TRBV30 and TRBJ1-1, reads SQTIHQWPATLVQPVGSPLSLECTVEGTSNPNLYWYRQAAGRGLQLLFYSVGIGQISSEVPQNLSASRPQDRQFILSSKKLLLSDSGFYLCAWTGLGVYTEAFFGQGTRLTVV.

This clonotype has ten or more counts. CDR3 residues: CASSDRRVDHTGELFF. CDR3 nucleotide sequence: TGTGCCAGCAGTGATCGGCGGGTTGATCACACCGGGGAGCTGTTTTTT. The rearrangement joins TRBV2 to TRBJ2-2; the D gene is possibly TRBD2 (5 bases). Trimming stripped 3 bases from V and 3 bases from J, with 14 bases between. The CDR3 has 16 residues. Germline loops: CDR1 SNHLY, CDR2 FYNNEI.

Ten or more counts support this clonotype. The chain couples TRBV2 to TRBJ2-2; TRBD1 is a possible D gene (6 bases). This CDR3 region has 13 residues. The germline CDR1 and CDR2 sequences are SNHLY and FYNNEI. V dropped 8 bases and J dropped 0 bases, with 7 bases sitting between them. The CDR3 DNA sequence: TGTGCCAGCGGACAGACGAACACCGGGGAGCTGTTTTTT. Translated, it gives CASGQTNTGELFF.

This clonotype was detected only once. CDR3 nucleotides: TGTGCCAGTAGTCCGAGCGGGAGGGCCTTCTACGAGCAGTACTTC. It is translated as CASSPSGRAFYEQYF. V and J are TRBV19 and TRBJ2-7, with 10 bases identical to TRBD2. The V gene end was trimmed by 5 bases and the J gene end by 3 bases; junction bases not matched to a gene: 7. This CDR3 has 15 residues. Germline CDR1 LNHDA, CDR2 SQIVND (reference sequence).

This clonotype was counted many times. This chain uses TRBV2 with TRBJ2-3; no definite D call. Germline CDR1 SNHLY, CDR2 FYNNEI. Trimming shortened V by 4 bases and J by 2 bases, and 7 bases separated the two germline ends. There are 13 residues in the CDR3. CDR3 amino acids: CASSVSLTDTQYF. The CDR3 bases are TGTGCCAGCAGTGTGAGTCTCACAGATACGCAGTATTTT.

This clonotype was detected many times. V gene TRBV12-3 or TRBV12-4 combines with J gene TRBJ2-7; D may be TRBD1 (6 bases). The CDR3 has 13 amino acids. The V and J ends lost 3 bases and 5 bases respectively, with 11 bases between them. In DNA form, the CDR3 reads TGTGCCAGCAGTTTGCTGCAGGGGAACGAGCAGTACTTC. Translation gives CASSLLQGNEQYF.

V usage is TRBV10-3 and J usage is TRBJ2-7; 9 nucleotides line up with TRBD2. Germline loops: CDR1 ENHRY, CDR2 SYGVKD. The CDR3 loop spans 11 amino acids. V trimming: 10 bases; J trimming: 5 bases; junction bases outside the gene matches: 3. The CDR3: CATGTSNEQYF. The CDR3 nucleotides are TGTGCCACAGGGACTAGCAACGAGCAGTACTTC.

This chain joins TRBV14 and TRBJ2-7; a possible D gene is TRBD1 (5 bases). V was trimmed by 5 bases and J by 3 bases, leaving 8 bases between them. This CDR3 contains 12 residues. Germline V gene data show CDR1 as SGHDN and CDR2 as FVKESK. CDR3 sequence (DNA): TGTGCCAGCAGCTGGACACTCTACGAGCAGTACTTC. It codes for CASSWTLYEQYF.

The table lists this clonotype with a few counts. The chain carries TRBV19 and TRBJ2-2; 8 positions agree with TRBD1. The CDR3 runs to 15 residues. Trimming removed 5 bases from V and 3 bases from J; junction bases left unmatched: 5. Germline V CDR1 and CDR2: LNHDA, SQIVND (reference sequence). The CDR3 DNA sequence: TGTGCCAGTAGTCCGGGACAGGCCCACACCGGGGAGCTGTTTTTT. Its protein is CASSPGQAHTGELFF.

This clonotype was observed many times. The chain has TRBV7-9 and TRBJ2-1; 9 bases match TRBD1. The CDR3 covers 15 residues. Unmatched junction bases numbered 6, after V lost 6 bases and J lost 3 bases. Germline V CDR1 and CDR2: SEHNR, FQNEAQ (reference sequence). Here the CDR3 reads CASRQGQGFYNEQFF. The CDR3 region has the DNA TGTGCCAGCAGGCAGGGACAGGGATTCTACAATGAGCAGTTCTTC. The complete variable domain, with remaining parts taken from reference TRBV7-9 and TRBJ2-1, reads DTGVSQNPRHKITKRGQNVTFRCDPISEHNRLYWYRQTLGQGPEFLTYFQNEAQLEKSRLLSDRFSAERPKGSFSTLEIQRTEQGDSAMYLCASRQGQGFYNEQFFGPGTRLTVL.

This clonotype came up a few times. This chain links TRBV6-1 with TRBJ2-4; TRBD1 agrees at 11 bases. Germline V gene data show CDR1 as MNHNS and CDR2 as SASEGT. The CDR3 spans 19 residues. V gave up 7 bases and J gave up 0 bases; unmatched junction bases: 14. The CDR3: CASKPRGTGGYLAKNIQYF. DNA for the CDR3: TGTGCCAGCAAACCCCGTGGGACAGGGGGGTACCTAGCCAAAAACATTCAGTACTTC.

This clonotype was observed many times. The gene calls are TRBV28 and TRBJ1-1, with D perhaps matching TRBD1 (5 bases). The CDR3 is 12 residues long. Per germline, CDR1 MDHEN and CDR2 SYDVKM. Trimming cost V 1 base and J 10 bases, with 10 bases left between them. The CDR3 loop reads CASSLLDGGAFF. The CDR3, as DNA: TGTGCCAGCAGTTTATTGGACGGGGGAGCTTTCTTT.

This clonotype showed up many times. This chain uses TRBV11-1 with TRBJ1-1; a possible D gene is TRBD1 (5 bases). V was cut by 3 bases and J by 6 bases, with 11 bases left in between. The CDR3 runs 13 residues. CDR1 and CDR2 from the germline V gene are SGHAT and FQDESV (reference sequence). In DNA, the CDR3 is TGTGCCAGCAGCTTCCAAGAAGGGGCTGAAGCTTTCTTT. Translating it yields CASSFQEGAEAFF.

This clonotype was picked up many times. J is TRBJ1-1 and V is TRBV12-3 or TRBV12-4, with D hard to call. The V gene lost 3 bases and the J gene lost 3 bases, with 14 bases spanning the gap. CDR3 size: 15 residues. CDR3 residues: CASSFQFSGYTEAFF. DNA for the CDR3: TGTGCCAGCAGTTTTCAGTTCTCCGGATACACTGAAGCTTTCTTT.

This clonotype appeared a few times. The chain joins TRBV9 to TRBJ2-3; 7 nucleotides match TRBD2. V lost 0 bases and J lost 2; bases outside the gene matches: 9. CDR3 size: 17 residues. Germline V gene lookup returns CDR1 SGDLS and CDR2 YYNGEE. CDR3 protein: CASSVDGSGFDTDTQYF. CDR3 nucleotide sequence: TGTGCCAGCAGCGTAGATGGTAGCGGGTTCGACACAGATACGCAGTATTTT.

The rearrangement uses TRBV9 and TRBJ2-1, with 8 bases fitting TRBD2. The CDR3 is 16 amino acids. The germline V gene encodes CDR1 SGDLS and CDR2 YYNGEE. The junction had 6 bases not matched to a gene; V was cut back by 1 base and J by 3 bases. The CDR3 loop reads CASSVSGGVDYNEQFF. CDR3 in DNA: TGTGCCAGCAGCGTATCGGGGGGGGTAGACTACAATGAGCAGTTCTTC. Full variable domain (remainder filled in from reference TRBV9 and TRBJ2-1): DSGVTQTPKHLITATGQRVTLRCSPRSGDLSVYWYQQSLDQGLQFLIQYYNGEERAKGNILERFSAQQFPDLHSELNLSSLELGDSALYFCASSVSGGVDYNEQFFGPGTRLTVL.